Below are 5 T cell receptor beta chains sequenced from a single sample in a study of T cells in Graves' hyperthyroidism and ophthalmopathy. Researchers amplified the TCR beta CDR3 regions from RNA transcripts. The TCR CDR3 first-round RT-PCR relied on the HTBI primer set. MiXCR, run by TCRdb on the multiplex PCR reads, gives a single entry per CDR3 protein. The repertoire consists of approximately 34,000 distinct CDR3 sequences, with 45% to 55% occurring once and the leading ten covering under 30%. The sample was blood. The receptors were gathered from a middle-aged woman with Graves' ophthalmopathy.

The rearrangement uses TRBV10-2 and TRBJ1-6; 8 bases align to TRBD1. In germline, CDR1 is WSHSY, CDR2 SAAADI. J lost 9 bases, V lost 2 bases, and 6 bases had no gene match. CDR3 length: 15 amino acids. This CDR3 reads CASSEDRGLSSPLHF. As DNA, the CDR3 is TGCGCCAGCAGTGAGGACAGGGGTTTAAGTTCACCCCTCCACTTT.

This clonotype was seen ten or more times. The chain employs TRBV20-1 and TRBJ1-1; 7 bases agree with TRBD1. V shed 2 bases and J 8 bases; nucleotides not matched to a gene: 5. The germline gives CDR1 DFQATT, CDR2 SNEGSKA (reference sequence). The CDR3 is 12 residues long. CDR3 bases: TGCAGTGCTAGACCGACAGGGCGGGAAGCTTTCTTT. Encoded protein: CSARPTGREAFF.

On this clonotype: No conserved phenylalanine or tryptophan is present at the end of the CDR3, so a read error is the likely explanation. The limits of the CDR3 on the DNA are not certain, so only TCRdb's listed CDR3 is given. The chain employs TRBV5-1 and TRBJ1-1. The CDR3 totals 13 residues, both ends included. Germline V CDR1 and CDR2: SGHRS, YFSETQ. The CDR3 protein is CASRWELNTEAFC.

This clonotype was counted at least ten times. The gene calls are TRBV7-2 and TRBJ2-5; D not certain. Germline V gene sequence: CDR1 SGHTA, CDR2 FQGNSA. V lost 0 bases to trimming and J lost 5 bases, with 7 bases between them. The CDR3 spans 13 residues. In DNA, the CDR3 is TGTGCCAGCAGCTTAGCTGCAGTTGAGACCCAGTACTTC. It is translated as CASSLAAVETQYF.

The gene calls are TRBV2 and TRBJ1-5; TRBD1 matches at 12 bases. The length of the CDR3 is 16 residues. CDR1 and CDR2 (germline): SNHLY, FYNNEI. V lost 5 bases to trimming and J lost 7 bases; unmatched junction nucleotides: 9. CDR3 protein: CASSSGAGTGGQPQHF. Here the CDR3 DNA reads TGTGCCAGCAGTTCGGGGGCCGGGACAGGGGGCCAGCCCCAGCATTTT.